The 5 T cell receptor beta chains below come from one sample, sequenced in a study of CD8+CD57+ T cells in acquired aplastic anemia. Sequenced patients had shown CD8+CD57+ cell expansion by flow cytometry. Both TCR beta VDJ combination and CDR3 sequence profiling were carried out. Genomic DNA was the template for this profiling. TCRdb ran MiXCR on the reads and lists one entry per CDR3 protein. The sample holds 400,000 to 600,000 distinct CDR3 sequences; less than 35% are singletons and the top ten take less than 1%. The specimen sequenced was sorted CD4+, CD8+, or CD8+CD57+ T cells (not recorded which) from PBMCs. All receptors come from a human donor with aplastic anemia.

The sample holds one count of this clonotype. A clone one base away is much larger, so this may be a read error. V usage is TRBV19 and J usage is TRBJ2-7; 8 bases map to TRBD1. V lost 5 bases and J lost 3; bases outside the gene matches: 9. This CDR3 has 15 amino acids. From germline, CDR1 is LNHDA and CDR2 SQIVND (reference sequence). The CDR3 bases are TGTGCCAGTAGTTCACCAGGGGGCTTCCACTACGAGCAGTACTTC. Translating gives CASSSPGGFHYEQYF.

The rearrangement uses TRBV6-1 and TRBJ1-1; D is ambiguous. This CDR3 has 14 amino acids. Trimming shortened V by 1 base and J by 0 bases, and 6 bases separated the two germline ends. Germline loops: CDR1 MNHNS, CDR2 SASEGT. This CDR3 reads CASSEDQMNTEAFF. The CDR3 DNA follows: TGTGCCAGCAGTGAAGACCAGATGAACACTGAAGCTTTCTTT.

This rearrangement joins TRBV5-1 to TRBJ1-2; tentatively, D is TRBD1 (5 bases). V shed 0 bases and J shed 2 bases, with 11 bases lying between them. The germline gives CDR1 SGHRS, CDR2 YFSETQ. The CDR3 is 15 amino acids. The DNA for the CDR3 is TGCGCCAGCAGCTTGGCCCCAGGGCAGAACTATGGCTACACCTTC. Translated, it gives CASSLAPGQNYGYTF.

The rearrangement links TRBV4-2 to TRBJ2-1, with a tentative D call TRBD2 (7 bases). This CDR3 is 18 amino acids long. Trimming took off 0 bases at V and 6 bases at J, with 21 bases between the two ends. Germline V gene sequence: CDR1 LGHNA, CDR2 YNFKEQ. CDR3: CASSQDLVGRGRTNEQFF. The CDR3 nucleotides are TGTGCCAGCAGCCAAGATTTAGTGGGGCGGGGGCGAACCAATGAGCAGTTCTTC.

J is TRBJ2-2 and V is TRBV5-1, with a weak D call TRBD2 (6 bases). CDR1 is SGHRS, CDR2 YFSETQ, per germline. The length of the CDR3 is 17 residues. V lost 3 bases and J lost 1, with 16 bases in between. DNA for the CDR3: TGCGCCAGCAGCTCCCCCCCGGGGGAGCGGAACACCGGGGAGCTGTTTTTT. Its protein is CASSSPPGERNTGELFF.